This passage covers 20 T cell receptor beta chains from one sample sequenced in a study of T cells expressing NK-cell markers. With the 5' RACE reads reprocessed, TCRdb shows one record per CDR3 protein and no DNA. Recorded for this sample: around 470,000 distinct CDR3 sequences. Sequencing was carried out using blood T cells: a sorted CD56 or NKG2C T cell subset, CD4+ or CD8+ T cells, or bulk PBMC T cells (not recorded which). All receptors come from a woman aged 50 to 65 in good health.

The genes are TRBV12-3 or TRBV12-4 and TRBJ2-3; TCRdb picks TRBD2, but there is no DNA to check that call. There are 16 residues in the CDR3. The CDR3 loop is CATSLVERLHTDTQYF.

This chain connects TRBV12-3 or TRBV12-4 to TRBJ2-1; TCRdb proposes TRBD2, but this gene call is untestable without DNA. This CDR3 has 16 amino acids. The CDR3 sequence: CASSSIRGLAAYEQFF.

The CDR3 here is CASSPTSGRVTGELFF. The chain carries TRBV11-2 and TRBJ2-2; the TRBD2 assignment by TCRdb is unverifiable without DNA. CDR1 and CDR2 (germline): SGHAT, FQNNGV. This CDR3 comprises 16 residues.

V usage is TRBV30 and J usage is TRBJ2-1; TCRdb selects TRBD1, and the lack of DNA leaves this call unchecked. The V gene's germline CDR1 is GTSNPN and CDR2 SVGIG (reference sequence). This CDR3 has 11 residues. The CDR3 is CAWVGGTEQFF.

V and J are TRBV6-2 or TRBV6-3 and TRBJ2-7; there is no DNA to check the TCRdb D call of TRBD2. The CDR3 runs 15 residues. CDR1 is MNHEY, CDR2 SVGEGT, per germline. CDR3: CASSYGLAGVLEQYF.

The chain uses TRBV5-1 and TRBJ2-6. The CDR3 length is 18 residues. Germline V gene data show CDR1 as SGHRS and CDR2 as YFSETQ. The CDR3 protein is CASSLAQGTHSGANVLTF.

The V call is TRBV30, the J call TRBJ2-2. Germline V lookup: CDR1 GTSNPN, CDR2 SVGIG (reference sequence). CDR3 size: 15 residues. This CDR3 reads CAWNGFIANTGELFF.

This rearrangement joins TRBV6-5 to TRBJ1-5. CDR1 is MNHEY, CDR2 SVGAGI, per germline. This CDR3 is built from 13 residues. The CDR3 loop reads CASTTDPNQPQHF.

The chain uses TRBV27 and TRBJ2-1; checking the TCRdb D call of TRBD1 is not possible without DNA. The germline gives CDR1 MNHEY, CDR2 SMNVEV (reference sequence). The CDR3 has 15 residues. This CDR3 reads CASRVGTDFRNEQFF.

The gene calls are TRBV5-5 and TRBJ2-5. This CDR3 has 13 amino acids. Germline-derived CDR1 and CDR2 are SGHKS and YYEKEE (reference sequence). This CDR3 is CASSFSSQETQYF.

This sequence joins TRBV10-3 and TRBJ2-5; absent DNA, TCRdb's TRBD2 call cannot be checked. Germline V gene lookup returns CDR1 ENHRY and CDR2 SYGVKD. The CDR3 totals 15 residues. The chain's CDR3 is CAISLWEGKQETQYF.

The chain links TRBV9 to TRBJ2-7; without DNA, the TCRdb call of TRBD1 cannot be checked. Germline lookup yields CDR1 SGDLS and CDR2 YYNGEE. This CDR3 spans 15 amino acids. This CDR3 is CASSVSGGGVYEQYF. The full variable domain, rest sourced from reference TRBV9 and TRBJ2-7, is DSGVTQTPKHLITATGQRVTLRCSPRSGDLSVYWYQQSLDQGLQFLIQYYNGEERAKGNILERFSAQQFPDLHSELNLSSLELGDSALYFCASSVSGGGVYEQYFGPGTRLTVT.

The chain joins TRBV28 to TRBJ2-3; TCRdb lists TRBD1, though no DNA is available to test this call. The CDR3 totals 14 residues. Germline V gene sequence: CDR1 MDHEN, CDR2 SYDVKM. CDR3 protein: CASSPGGWPDTQYF.

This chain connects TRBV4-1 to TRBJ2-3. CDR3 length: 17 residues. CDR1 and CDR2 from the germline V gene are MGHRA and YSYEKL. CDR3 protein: CASSHLIQSWGTDTQYF.

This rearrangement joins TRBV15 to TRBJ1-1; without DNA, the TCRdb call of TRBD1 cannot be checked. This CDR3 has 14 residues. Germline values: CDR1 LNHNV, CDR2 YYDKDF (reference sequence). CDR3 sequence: CATSQGGRNTEAFF.

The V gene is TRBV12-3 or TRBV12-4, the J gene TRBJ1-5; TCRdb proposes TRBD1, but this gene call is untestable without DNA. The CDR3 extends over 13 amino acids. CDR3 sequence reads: CASSVAGEQPQHF.

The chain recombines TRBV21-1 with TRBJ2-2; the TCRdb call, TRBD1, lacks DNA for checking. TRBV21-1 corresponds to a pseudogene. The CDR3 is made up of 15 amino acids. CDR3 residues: CASSKGQSNTGELFF.

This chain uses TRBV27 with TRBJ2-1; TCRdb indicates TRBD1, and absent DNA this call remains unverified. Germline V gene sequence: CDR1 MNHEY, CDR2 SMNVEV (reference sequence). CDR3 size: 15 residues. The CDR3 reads CASSSFGQGNNEQFF.

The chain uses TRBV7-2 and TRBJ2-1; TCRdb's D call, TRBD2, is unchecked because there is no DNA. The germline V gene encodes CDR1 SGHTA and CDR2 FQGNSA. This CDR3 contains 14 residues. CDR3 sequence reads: CASSFMASFNEQFF.

The CDR3 sequence is CASAWAGAEAFF. V and J are TRBV3-1 and TRBJ1-1; TCRdb picks TRBD1, but there is no DNA to check that call. This CDR3 has 12 amino acids. Germline CDR1 LGHDT, CDR2 YNNKEL (reference sequence).